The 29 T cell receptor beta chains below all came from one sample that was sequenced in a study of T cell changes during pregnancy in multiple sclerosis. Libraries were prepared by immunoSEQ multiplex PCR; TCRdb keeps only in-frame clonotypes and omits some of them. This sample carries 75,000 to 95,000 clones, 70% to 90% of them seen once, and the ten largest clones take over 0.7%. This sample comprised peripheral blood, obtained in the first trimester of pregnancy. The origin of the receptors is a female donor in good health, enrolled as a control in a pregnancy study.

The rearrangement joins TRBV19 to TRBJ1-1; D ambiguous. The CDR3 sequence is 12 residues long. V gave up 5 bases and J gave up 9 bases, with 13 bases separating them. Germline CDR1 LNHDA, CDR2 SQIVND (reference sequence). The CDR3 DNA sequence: TGTGCCAGTAGTGCGCCGGGTCCAAAAGCTTTCTTT. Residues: CASSAPGPKAFF.

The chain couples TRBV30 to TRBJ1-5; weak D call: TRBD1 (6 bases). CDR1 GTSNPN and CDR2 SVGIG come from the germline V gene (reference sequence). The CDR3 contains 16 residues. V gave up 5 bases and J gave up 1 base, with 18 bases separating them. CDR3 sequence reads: CAWSRGAGISNQPQHF. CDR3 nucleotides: TGTGCCTGGTCCCGGGGGGCAGGAATCAGCAATCAGCCCCAGCATTTT.

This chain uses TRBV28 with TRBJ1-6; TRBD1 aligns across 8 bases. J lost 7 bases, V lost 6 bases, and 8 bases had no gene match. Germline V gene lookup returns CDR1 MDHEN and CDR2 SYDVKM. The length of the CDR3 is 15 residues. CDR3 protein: CASSQSGDRNSPLHF. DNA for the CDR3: TGTGCCAGCAGCCAATCCGGGGACAGGAATTCACCCCTCCACTTT.

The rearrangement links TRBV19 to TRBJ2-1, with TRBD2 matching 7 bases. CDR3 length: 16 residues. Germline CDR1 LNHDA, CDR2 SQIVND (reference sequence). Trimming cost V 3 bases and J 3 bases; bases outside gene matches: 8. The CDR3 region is CASSIGLAEDYNEQFF. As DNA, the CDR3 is TGTGCCAGTAGTATTGGGCTAGCGGAGGACTACAATGAGCAGTTCTTC. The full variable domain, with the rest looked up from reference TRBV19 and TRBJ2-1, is DGGITQSPKYLFRKEGQNVTLSCEQNLNHDAMYWYRQDPGQGLRLIYYSQIVNDFQKGDIAEGYSVSREKKESFPLTVTSAQKNPTAFYLCASSIGLAEDYNEQFFGPGTRLTVL.

CDR3 protein: CASSEQDNKNIQYF. Here the CDR3 DNA reads TGTGCCAGCAGTGAACAGGACAACAAAAACATTCAGTACTTC. The chain uses TRBV2 and TRBJ2-4; a possible D gene is TRBD1 (5 bases). This CDR3 has 14 amino acids. Deletions cut 2 bases from V and 3 bases from J, with 8 bases between. Germline loops: CDR1 SNHLY, CDR2 FYNNEI.

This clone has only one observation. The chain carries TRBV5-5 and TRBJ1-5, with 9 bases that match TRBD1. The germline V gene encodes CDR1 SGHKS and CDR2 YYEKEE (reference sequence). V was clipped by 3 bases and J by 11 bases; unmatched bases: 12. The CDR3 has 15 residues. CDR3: CASSSDRGLDLTQHF. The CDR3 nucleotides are TGTGCCAGCAGCTCGGACAGGGGTCTTGACTTGACCCAGCATTTT.

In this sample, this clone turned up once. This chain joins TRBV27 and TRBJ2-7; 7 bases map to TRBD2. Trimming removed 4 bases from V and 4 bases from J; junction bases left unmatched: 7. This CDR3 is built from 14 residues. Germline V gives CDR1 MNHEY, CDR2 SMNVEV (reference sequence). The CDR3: CASSSRTSQYEQYF. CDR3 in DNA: TGTGCCAGCAGTTCGAGGACTAGTCAGTACGAGCAGTACTTC.

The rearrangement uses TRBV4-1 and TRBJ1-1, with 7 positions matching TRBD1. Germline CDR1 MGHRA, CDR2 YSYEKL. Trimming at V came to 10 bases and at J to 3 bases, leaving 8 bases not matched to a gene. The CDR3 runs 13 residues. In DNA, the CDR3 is TGCGCCACACACGGAGGGGGCTACACTGAAGCTTTCTTT. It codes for CATHGGGYTEAFF.

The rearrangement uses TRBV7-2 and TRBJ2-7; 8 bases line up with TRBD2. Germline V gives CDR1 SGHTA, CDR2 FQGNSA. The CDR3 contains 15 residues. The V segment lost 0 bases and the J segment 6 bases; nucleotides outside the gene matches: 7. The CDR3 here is CASSLASGGPGEQYF. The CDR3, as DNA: TGTGCCAGCAGCTTAGCGTCGGGAGGGCCGGGCGAGCAGTACTTC.

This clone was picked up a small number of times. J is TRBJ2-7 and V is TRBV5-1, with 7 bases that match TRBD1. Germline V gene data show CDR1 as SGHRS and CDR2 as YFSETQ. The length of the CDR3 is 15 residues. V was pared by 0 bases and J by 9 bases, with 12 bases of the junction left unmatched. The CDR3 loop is CASSLEVGTAERQYF. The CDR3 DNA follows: TGCGCCAGCAGCTTGGAAGTAGGGACAGCCGAGCGGCAGTACTTC.

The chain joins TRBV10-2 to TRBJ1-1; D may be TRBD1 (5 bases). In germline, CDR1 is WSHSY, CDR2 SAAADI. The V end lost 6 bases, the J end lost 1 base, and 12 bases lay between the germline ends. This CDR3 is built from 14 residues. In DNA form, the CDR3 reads TGCGCCAGCAGCCTGGGGGGGGAGAACACTGAAGCTTTCTTT. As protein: CASSLGGENTEAFF.

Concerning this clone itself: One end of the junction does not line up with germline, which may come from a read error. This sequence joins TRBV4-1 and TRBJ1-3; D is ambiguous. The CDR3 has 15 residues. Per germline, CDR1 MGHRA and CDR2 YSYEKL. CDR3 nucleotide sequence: TGCGCCAGCAGTCAAGGGCCTGTAGCGGGAAACACCATATATTTT. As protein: CASSQGPVAGNTIYF.

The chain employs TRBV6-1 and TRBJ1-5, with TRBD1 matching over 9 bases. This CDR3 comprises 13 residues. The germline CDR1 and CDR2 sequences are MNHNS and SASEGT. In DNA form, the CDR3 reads TGTGCGATCGGGGACAGGGAAGGTCAGCCCCAGCATTTT. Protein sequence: CAIGDREGQPQHF.

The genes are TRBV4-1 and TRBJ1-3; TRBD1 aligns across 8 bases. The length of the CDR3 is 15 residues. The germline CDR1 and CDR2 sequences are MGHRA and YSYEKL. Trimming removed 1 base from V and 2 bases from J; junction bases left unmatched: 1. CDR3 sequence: CASSQAGQAGNTIYF. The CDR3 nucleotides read TGCGCCAGCAGCCAAGCGGGACAGGCTGGAAACACCATATATTTT.

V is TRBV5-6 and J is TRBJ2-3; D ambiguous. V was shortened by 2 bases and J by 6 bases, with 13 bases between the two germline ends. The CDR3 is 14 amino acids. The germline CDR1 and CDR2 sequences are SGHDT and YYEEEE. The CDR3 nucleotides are TGTGCCAGCAGCTTATGGTCAGCCAGGGATACGCAGTATTTT. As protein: CASSLWSARDTQYF.

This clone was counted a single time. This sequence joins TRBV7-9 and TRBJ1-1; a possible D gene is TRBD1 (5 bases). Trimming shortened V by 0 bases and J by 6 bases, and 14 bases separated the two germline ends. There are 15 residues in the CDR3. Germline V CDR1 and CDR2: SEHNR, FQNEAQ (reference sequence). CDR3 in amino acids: CASSLAYGGTAEAFF. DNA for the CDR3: TGTGCCAGCAGCTTAGCGTATGGGGGGACCGCTGAAGCTTTCTTT.

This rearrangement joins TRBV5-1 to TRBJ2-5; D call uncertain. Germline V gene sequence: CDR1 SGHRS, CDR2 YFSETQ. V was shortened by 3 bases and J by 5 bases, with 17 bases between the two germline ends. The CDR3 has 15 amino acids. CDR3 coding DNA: TGCGCCAGCAGCTCCTGGTCGGCGGTTTCGGAGACCCAGTACTTC. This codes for CASSSWSAVSETQYF.

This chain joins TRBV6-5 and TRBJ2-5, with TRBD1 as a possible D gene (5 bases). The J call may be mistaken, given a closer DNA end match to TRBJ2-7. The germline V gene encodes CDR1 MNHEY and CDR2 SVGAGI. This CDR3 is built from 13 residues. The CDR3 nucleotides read TGTGCCAGCGGCGACAGCCAGGGATACGAGCAGTACTTC. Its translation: CASGDSQGYEQYF.

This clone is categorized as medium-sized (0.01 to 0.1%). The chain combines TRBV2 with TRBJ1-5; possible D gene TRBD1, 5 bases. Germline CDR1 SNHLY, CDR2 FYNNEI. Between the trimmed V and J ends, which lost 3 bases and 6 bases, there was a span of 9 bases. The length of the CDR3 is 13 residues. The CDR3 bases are TGTGCCAGCAGTGAGGGGCTCTCTCAGCCCCAGCATTTT. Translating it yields CASSEGLSQPQHF.

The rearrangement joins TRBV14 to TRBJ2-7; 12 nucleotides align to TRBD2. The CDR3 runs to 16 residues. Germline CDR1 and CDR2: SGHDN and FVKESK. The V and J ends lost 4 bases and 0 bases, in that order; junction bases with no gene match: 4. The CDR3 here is CASSRRLAGASYEQYF. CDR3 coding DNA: TGTGCCAGCAGCCGCAGACTAGCGGGGGCCTCCTACGAGCAGTACTTC.

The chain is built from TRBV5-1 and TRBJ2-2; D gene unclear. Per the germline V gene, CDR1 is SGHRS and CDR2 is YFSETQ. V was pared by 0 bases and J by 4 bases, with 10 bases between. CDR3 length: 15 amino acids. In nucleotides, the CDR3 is TGCGCCAGCAGCTTGGGTGGCCATTTCACCGGGGAGCTGTTTTTT. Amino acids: CASSLGGHFTGELFF.

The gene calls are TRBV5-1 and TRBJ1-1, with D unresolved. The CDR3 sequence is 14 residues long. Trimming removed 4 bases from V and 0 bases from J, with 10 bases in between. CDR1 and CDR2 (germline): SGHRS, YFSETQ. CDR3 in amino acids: CASSVGELNTEAFF. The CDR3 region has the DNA TGCGCCAGCAGCGTCGGTGAGTTGAACACTGAAGCTTTCTTT. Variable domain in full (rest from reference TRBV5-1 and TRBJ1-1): KAGVTQTPRYLIKTRGQQVTLSCSPISGHRSVSWYQQTPGQGLQFLFEYFSETQRNKGNFPGRFSGRQFSNSRSEMNVSTLELGDSALYLCASSVGELNTEAFFGQGTRLTVV.

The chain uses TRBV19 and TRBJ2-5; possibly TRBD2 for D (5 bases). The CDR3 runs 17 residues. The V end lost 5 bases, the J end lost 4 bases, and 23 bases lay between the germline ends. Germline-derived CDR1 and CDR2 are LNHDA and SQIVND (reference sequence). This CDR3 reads CASSLLFERALPETQYF. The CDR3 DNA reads TGTGCCAGTAGTCTCCTATTCGAGAGGGCCCTCCCAGAGACCCAGTACTTC.

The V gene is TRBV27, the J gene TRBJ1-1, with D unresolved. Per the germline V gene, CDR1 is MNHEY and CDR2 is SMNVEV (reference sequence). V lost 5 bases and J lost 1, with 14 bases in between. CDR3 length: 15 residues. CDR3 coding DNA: TGTGCCAGCAGTGGGAGACTTAAGCCGAACACTGAAGCTTTCTTT. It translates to CASSGRLKPNTEAFF.

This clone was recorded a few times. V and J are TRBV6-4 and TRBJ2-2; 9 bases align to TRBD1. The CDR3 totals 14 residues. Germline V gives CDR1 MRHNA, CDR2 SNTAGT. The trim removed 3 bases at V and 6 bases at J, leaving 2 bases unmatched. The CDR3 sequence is CASSEQGASGELFF. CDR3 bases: TGTGCCAGCAGTGAACAGGGGGCCTCCGGGGAGCTGTTTTTT.

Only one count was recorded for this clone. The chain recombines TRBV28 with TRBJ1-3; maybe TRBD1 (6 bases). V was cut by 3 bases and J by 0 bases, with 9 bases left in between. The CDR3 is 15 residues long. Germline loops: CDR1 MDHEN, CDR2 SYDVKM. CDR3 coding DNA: TGTGCCAGCAGTTTGGGGGCGGGCTCTGGAAACACCATATATTTT. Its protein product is CASSLGAGSGNTIYF. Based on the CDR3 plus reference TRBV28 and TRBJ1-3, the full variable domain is DVKVTQSSRYLVKRTGEKVFLECVQDMDHENMFWYRQDPGLGLRLIYFSYDVKMKEKGDIPEGYSVSREKKERFSLILESASTNQTSMYLCASSLGAGSGNTIYFGEGSWLTVV.

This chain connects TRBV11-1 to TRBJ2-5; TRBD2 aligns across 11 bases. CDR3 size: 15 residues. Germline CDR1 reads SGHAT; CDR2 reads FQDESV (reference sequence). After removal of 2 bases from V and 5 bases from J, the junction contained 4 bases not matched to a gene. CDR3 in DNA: TGTGCCAGCAGCTTAAGGACTAGCGGGTCCGAGACCCAGTACTTC. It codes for CASSLRTSGSETQYF.

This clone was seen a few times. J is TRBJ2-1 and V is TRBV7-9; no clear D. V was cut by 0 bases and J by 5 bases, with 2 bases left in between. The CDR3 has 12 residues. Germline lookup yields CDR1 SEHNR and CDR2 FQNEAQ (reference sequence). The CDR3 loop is CASSLADNEQFF. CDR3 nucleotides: TGTGCCAGCAGCTTAGCCGACAATGAGCAGTTCTTC.

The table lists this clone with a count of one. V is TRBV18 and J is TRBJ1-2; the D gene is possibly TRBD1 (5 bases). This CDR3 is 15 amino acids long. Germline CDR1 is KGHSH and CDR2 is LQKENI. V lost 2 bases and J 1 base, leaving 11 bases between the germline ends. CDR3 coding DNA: TGTGCCAGCTCACCATCCTGGGGGGGTAACTATGGCTACACCTTC. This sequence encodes CASSPSWGGNYGYTF.